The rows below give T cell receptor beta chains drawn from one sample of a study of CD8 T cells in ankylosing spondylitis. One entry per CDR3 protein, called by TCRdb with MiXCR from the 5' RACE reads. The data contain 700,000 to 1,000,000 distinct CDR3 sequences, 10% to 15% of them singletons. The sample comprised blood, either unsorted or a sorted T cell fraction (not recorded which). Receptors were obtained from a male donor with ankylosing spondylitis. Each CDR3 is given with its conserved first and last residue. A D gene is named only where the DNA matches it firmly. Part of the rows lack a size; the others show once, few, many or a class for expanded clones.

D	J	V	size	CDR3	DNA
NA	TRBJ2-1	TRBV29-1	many	CSVNPHLSVQQFF	TGCAGCGTGAATCCCCATCTCTCAGTGCAGCAGTTCTTC
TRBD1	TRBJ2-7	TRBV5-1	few	CASSLDGSDRDFYEQYF	TGCGCCAGCAGCTTGGACGGTTCGGACAGGGATTTCTACGAGCAGTACTTC
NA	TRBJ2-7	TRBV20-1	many	CSAEWGQTYEQYF	TGCAGTGCTGAATGGGGGCAGACCTACGAGCAGTACTTC
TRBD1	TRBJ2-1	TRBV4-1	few	CASSLGQGDSNEQFF	TGCGCCAGCAGCCTCGGACAGGGAGATTCCAATGAGCAGTTCTTC
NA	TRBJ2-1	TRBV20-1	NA	CSRNRPPSYNEQFF	TGCAGTCGAAACCGACCCCCTTCTTACAATGAGCAGTTCTTC
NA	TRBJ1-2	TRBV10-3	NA	CAISESDGYTF	TGTGCCATCAGTGAGTCGGATGGCTACACCTTC
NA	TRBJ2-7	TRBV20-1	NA	CSAPGTLNTYEQYF	TGCAGTGCTCCCGGGACTCTAAACACCTACGAGCAGTACTTC
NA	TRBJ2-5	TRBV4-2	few	CASSPQGGILAEETQYF	TGTGCCAGCAGCCCACAAGGAGGGATACTAGCTGAAGAGACCCAGTACTTC
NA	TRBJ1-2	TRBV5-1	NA	CASSGSSPVSGYTF	TGCGCCAGCAGCGGTTCGTCGCCGGTCTCTGGCTACACCTTC
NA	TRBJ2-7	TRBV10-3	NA	CAISEYVSRTSNEQYF	TGTGCCATCAGTGAGTACGTGTCGAGGACATCCAACGAGCAGTACTTC
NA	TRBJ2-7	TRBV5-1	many	CASSSSSPGYEQYF	TGCGCCAGCAGCAGCAGCAGCCCGGGCTACGAGCAGTACTTC
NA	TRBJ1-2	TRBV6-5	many	CASSYGTGGGYTF	TGTGCCAGCAGTTACGGAACTGGGGGTGGCTACACCTTC
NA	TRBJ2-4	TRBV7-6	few	CASSKGILLAKNIQYF	TGTGCCAGCAGCAAGGGAATCCTACTAGCCAAAAACATTCAGTACTTC
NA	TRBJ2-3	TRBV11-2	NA	CASSQLRRGVTDTQYF	TGTGCCAGCAGCCAACTTAGGAGGGGAGTCACAGATACGCAGTATTTT
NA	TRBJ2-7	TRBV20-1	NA	CSARTDRYEQYF	TGCAGTGCTCGGACGGACCGTTACGAGCAGTACTTC
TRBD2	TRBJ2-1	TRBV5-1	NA	CASSSGTSGTYNEQFF	TGCGCCAGCAGCTCCGGGACTAGCGGGACATACAATGAGCAGTTCTTC
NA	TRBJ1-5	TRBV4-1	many	CASSLNRWSPQHF	TGCGCCAGCAGCCTGAACCGATGGTCGCCCCAGCATTTT
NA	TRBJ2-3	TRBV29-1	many	CSVSEGADTQYF	TGCAGCGTTAGTGAGGGAGCAGATACGCAGTATTTT
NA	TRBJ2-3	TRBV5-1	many	CASSLQGSRTDTQYF	TGCGCCAGCAGCTTACAGGGATCCCGCACAGATACGCAGTATTTT
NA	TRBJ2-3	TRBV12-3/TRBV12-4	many	CASRWGGDRVTQYF	TGTGCCAGCAGGTGGGGCGGGGACCGTGTTACGCAGTATTTT
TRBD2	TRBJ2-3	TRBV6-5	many	CASSSTSGGIKDTQYF	TGTGCCAGCAGTTCAACTAGCGGGGGGATTAAAGATACGCAGTATTTT
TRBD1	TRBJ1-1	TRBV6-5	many	CASTRTGSTEAFF	TGTGCCAGCACCCGGACAGGGAGTACTGAAGCTTTCTTT
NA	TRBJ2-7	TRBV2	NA	CASTGLIYEQYF	TGTGCCAGCACCGGTTTAATCTACGAGCAGTACTTC
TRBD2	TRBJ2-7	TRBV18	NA	CASSPPGLNLGEQYF	TGTGCCAGCTCACCACCGGGACTAAACTTGGGGGAGCAGTACTTC
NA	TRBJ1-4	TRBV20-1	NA	CSVKSLSGAGYEKLFF	TGCAGTGTTAAATCATTGTCGGGGGCGGGGTATGAAAAACTGTTTTTT
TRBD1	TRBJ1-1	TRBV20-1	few	CSAHTLTGDTEAFF	TGCAGTGCTCACACTTTGACAGGGGACACTGAAGCTTTCTTT
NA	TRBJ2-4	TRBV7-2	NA	CASSFPEGKNIQYF	TGTGCCAGCAGCTTCCCCGAGGGCAAAAACATTCAGTACTTC
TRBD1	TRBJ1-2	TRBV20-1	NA	CSARDRAGGFWANYGYTF	TGCAGTGCTAGAGATCGGGCAGGGGGGTTCTGGGCTAACTATGGCTACACCTTC
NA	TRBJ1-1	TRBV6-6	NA	CASRYSGATEAFF	TGTGCCAGCCGGTACAGTGGGGCCACTGAAGCTTTCTTT
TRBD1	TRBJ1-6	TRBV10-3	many	CAISPGQGNSPLHF	TGTGCCATCAGTCCGGGACAGGGGAATTCACCCCTCCACTTT
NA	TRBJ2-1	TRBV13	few	CASSPYGASAGNEQFF	TGTGCCAGCAGCCCATACGGGGCCTCGGCCGGCAATGAGCAGTTCTTC
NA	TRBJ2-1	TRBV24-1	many	CATRAYGEQFF	TGTGCCACCAGGGCTTACGGTGAGCAGTTCTTC
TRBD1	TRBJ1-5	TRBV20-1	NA	CSARDIDRGLNQPQHF	TGCAGTGCTAGAGATATAGACAGGGGGCTTAATCAGCCCCAGCATTTT
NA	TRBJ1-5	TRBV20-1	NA	CSARDRVRGQPQHF	TGCAGTGCTAGAGATCGGGTTCGTGGTCAGCCCCAGCATTTT
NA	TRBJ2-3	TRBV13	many	CASSPGKDTQYF	TGTGCCAGCAGTCCCGGCAAAGATACGCAGTATTTT
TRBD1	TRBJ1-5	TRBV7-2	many	CASSTDRGLNQPQHF	TGTGCCAGCAGCACGGACAGGGGCCTCAATCAGCCCCAGCATTTT
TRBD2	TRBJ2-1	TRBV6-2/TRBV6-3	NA	CASSRAGGSYNEQFF	TGTGCCAGCAGCCGAGCGGGAGGTTCCTACAATGAGCAGTTCTTC
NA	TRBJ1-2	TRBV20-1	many	CSARDRPGSFYGYTF	TGCAGTGCTAGAGATCGGCCAGGTTCATTTTATGGCTACACCTTC
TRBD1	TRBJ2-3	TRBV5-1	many	CASSQGQGSDTQYF	TGCGCCAGCAGCCAAGGACAGGGGTCAGATACGCAGTATTTT
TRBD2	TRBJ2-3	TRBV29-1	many	CSVAGTTLSSTDTQYF	TGCAGCGTGGCCGGGACTACCCTTTCTAGCACAGATACGCAGTATTTT
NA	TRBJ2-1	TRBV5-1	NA	CASEVGGTSYNEQFF	TGCGCCAGCGAAGTAGGCGGGACCTCCTACAATGAGCAGTTCTTC
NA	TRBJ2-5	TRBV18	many	CASSPPGKETQYF	TGTGCCAGCTCCCCCCCAGGGAAAGAGACCCAGTACTTC
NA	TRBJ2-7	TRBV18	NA	CASSPPSPAGRRYEQYF	TGTGCCAGCTCACCACCCTCCCCGGCAGGGAGGAGGTACGAGCAGTACTTC
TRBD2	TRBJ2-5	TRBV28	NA	CASSLISGSRETQYF	TGTGCCAGCAGTTTAATTAGCGGGAGCCGCGAGACCCAGTACTTC
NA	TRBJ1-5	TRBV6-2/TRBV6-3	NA	CASSYSARGDQPQHF	TGTGCCAGCAGTTACTCCGCCAGGGGCGATCAGCCCCAGCATTTT
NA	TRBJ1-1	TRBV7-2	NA	CASSQSPGYTEAFF	TGTGCCAGCAGCCAAAGCCCAGGCTACACTGAAGCTTTCTTT
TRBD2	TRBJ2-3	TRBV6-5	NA	CASSYLRTSGGHGDTQYF	TGTGCCAGCAGTTACCTTAGGACTAGCGGGGGCCACGGAGATACGCAGTATTTT
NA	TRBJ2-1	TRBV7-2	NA	CASSFSSGTYNEQFF	TGTGCCAGCAGCTTCTCATCCGGGACCTACAATGAGCAGTTCTTC
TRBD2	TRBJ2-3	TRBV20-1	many	CSGGLVGTDTQYF	TGCAGTGGGGGACTAGTCGGCACAGATACGCAGTATTTT
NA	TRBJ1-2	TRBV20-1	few	CSASGENYGYTF	TGCAGTGCTAGCGGGGAAAACTATGGCTACACCTTC
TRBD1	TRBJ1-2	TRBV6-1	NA	CASRNTGGVVYGYTF	TGTGCCAGCAGAAATACAGGGGGCGTCGTCTATGGCTACACCTTC
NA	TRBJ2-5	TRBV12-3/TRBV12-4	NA	CASSLQDGVETQYF	TGTGCCAGCAGTTTACAGGACGGGGTGGAGACCCAGTACTTC
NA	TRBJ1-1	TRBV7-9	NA	CANPGRNRDTEAFF	TGTGCCAACCCCGGGAGGAATAGGGACACTGAAGCTTTCTTT
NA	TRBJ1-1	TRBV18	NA	CASSPAWGQNTEAFF	TGTGCCAGCTCACCTGCTTGGGGGCAGAACACTGAAGCTTTCTTT